The 3 T cell receptor beta chains presented below share a single source sample, sequenced in a study of cytotoxic CD8 clonotypes in ibrutinib-treated CLL. This table comes from immunoSEQ multiplex PCR, and its TCRdb copy is limited to in-frame clones, with some not included. Here the sample spans 20,000 to 30,000 clones, over 65% being singletons. The sequencing here drew on PBMCs, taken after 12 months of ibrutinib treatment. The origin of the receptors is a human donor with chronic lymphocytic leukemia.

The chain carries TRBV6-1 and TRBJ1-2; 10 bases fit TRBD1. Trimming took 11 bases from V and 7 from J; bases not matched to a gene: 10. Germline V gene lookup returns CDR1 MNHNS and CDR2 SASEGT. The CDR3 is 13 residues long. Here the CDR3 DNA reads TGTGCCCGCCCGGGACAGGGGCAGTGTGGCTACACCTTC. The encoded protein is CARPGQGQCGYTF.

This clone was detected ten times or more. J is TRBJ1-1 and V is TRBV6-1; 8 nucleotides line up with TRBD1. With V trimmed by 6 bases and J by 10 bases, 13 bases remained unmatched. CDR1 and CDR2 from the germline V gene are MNHNS and SASEGT. CDR3 length equals 14 residues. The CDR3 bases are TGTGCCAGCAGATTGACAGGGGCTCAGCTACGAGCTTTCTTT. Protein: CASRLTGAQLRAFF.

V usage is TRBV5-6 and J usage is TRBJ2-5, with TRBD2 identical over 13 bases. Germline V gene lookup returns CDR1 SGHDT and CDR2 YYEEEE. V was clipped by 1 base and J by 11 bases; unmatched bases: 5. The CDR3 has 14 residues. This chain's CDR3 is CASSLKGLAGAQYF. CDR3 nucleotide sequence: TGTGCCAGCAGCTTGAAAGGACTAGCGGGGGCTCAGTACTTC.